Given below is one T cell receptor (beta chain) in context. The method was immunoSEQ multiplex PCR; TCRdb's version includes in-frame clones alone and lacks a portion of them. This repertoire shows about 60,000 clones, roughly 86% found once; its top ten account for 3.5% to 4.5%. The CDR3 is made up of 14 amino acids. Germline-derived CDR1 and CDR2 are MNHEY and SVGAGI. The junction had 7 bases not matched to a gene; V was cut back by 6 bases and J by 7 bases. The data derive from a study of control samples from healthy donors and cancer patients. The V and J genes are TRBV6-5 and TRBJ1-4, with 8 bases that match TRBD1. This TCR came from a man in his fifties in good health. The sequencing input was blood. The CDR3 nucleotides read TGTGCCAGCAGGGCCGGGACAGGAGGTGAAAAACTGTTTTTT. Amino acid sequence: CASRAGTGGEKLFF.